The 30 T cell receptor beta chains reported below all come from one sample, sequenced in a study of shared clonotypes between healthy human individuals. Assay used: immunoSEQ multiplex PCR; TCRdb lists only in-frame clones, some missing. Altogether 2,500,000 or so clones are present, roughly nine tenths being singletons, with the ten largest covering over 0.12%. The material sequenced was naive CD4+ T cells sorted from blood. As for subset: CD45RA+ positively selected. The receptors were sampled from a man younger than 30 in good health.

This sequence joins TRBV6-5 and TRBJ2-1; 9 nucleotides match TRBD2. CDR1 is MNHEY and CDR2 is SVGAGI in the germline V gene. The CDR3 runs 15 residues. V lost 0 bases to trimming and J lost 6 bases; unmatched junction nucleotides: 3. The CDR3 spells CASSYSSGGRNEQFF. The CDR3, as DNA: TGTGCCAGCAGTTACTCTAGCGGGGGCCGCAATGAGCAGTTCTTC.

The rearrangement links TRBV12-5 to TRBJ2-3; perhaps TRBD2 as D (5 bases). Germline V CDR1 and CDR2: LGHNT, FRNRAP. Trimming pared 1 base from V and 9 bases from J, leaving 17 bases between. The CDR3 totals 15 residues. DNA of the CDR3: TGTGCTAGTGGTTTGGGCAGCGGCAGGAGTAACACGCAGTATTTT. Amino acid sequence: CASGLGSGRSNTQYF.

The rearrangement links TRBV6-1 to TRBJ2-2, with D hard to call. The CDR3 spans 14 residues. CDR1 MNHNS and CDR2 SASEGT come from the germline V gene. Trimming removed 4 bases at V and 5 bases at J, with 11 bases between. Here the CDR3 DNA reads TGTGCCAGCAGTGGGTTTTCTAAAACCGGGGAGCTGTTTTTT. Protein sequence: CASSGFSKTGELFF.

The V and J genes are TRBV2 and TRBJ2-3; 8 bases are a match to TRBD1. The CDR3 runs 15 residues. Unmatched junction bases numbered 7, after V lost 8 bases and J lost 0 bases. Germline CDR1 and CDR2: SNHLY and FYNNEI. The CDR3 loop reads CASARTGTSTDTQYF. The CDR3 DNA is TGTGCCAGCGCAAGGACAGGGACTAGCACAGATACGCAGTATTTT.

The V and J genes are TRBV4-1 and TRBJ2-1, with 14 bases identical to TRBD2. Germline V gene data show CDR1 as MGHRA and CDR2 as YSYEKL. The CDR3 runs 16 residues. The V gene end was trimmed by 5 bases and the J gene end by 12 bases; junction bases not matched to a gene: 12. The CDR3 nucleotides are TGCGCCAGCAGCGCGACTAGCGGGAGGGTGCCCGGGGGGCAGTTCTTC. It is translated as CASSATSGRVPGGQFF.

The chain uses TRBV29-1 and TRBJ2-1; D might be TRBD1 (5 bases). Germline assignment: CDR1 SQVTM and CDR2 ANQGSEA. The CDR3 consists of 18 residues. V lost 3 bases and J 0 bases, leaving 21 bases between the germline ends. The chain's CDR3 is CSVELETESPSSYNEQFF. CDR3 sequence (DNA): TGCAGCGTTGAGTTGGAGACAGAGAGTCCAAGCTCCTACAATGAGCAGTTCTTC.

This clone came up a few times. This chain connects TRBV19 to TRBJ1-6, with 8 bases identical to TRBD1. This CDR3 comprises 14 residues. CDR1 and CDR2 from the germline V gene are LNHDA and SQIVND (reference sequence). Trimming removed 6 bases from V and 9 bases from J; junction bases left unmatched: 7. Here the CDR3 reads CASRPRTGRSPLHF. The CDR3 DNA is TGTGCCAGTAGACCTCGGACAGGGCGTTCACCCCTCCACTTT.

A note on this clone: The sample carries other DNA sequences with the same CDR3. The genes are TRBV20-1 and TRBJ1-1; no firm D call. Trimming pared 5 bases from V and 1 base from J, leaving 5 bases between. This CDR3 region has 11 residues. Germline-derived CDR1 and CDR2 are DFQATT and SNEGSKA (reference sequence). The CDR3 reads CSAGRNTEAFF. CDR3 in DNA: TGCAGTGCTGGGAGGAACACTGAAGCTTTCTTT.

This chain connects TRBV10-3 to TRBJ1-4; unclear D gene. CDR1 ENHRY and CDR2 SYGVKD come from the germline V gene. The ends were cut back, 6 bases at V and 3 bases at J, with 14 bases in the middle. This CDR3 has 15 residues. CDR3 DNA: TGTGCCATCAGCCAGGACTTTTTTGCTAATGAAAAACTGTTTTTT. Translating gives CAISQDFFANEKLFF.

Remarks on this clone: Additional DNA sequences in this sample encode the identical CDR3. The CDR3 nucleotides read TGCGCCAGCAGCTTGGCCGACCTTAACTATGGCTACACCTTC. The encoded protein is CASSLADLNYGYTF. This rearrangement joins TRBV5-1 to TRBJ1-2; D is unclear. The CDR3 sequence is 14 residues long. CDR1 SGHRS and CDR2 YFSETQ come from the germline V gene. The germline V and J ends were trimmed by 0 bases and 1 base, with 7 bases remaining between them. The complete variable domain, with remaining parts taken from reference TRBV5-1 and TRBJ1-2, reads KAGVTQTPRYLIKTRGQQVTLSCSPISGHRSVSWYQQTPGQGLQFLFEYFSETQRNKGNFPGRFSGRQFSNSRSEMNVSTLELGDSALYLCASSLADLNYGYTFGSGTRLTVV.

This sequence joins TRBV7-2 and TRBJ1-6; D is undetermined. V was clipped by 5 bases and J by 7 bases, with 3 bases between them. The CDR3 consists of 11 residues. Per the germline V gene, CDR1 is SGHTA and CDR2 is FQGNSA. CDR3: CASSQNSPLHF. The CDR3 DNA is TGTGCCAGCAGCCAGAATTCACCCCTCCACTTT.

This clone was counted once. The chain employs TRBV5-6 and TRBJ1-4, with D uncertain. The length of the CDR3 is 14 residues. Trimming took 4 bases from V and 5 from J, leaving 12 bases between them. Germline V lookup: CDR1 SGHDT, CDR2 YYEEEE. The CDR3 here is CASSPPGKNEKLFF. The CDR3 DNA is TGTGCCAGCAGCCCCCCGGGGAAGAATGAAAAACTGTTTTTT.

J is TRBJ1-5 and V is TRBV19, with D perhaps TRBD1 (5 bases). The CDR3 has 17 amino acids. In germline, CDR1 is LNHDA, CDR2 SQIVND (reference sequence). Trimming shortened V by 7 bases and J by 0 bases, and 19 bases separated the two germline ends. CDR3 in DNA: TGTGCCAGTACCGACAGTGGTGCCTTAATTAGCAATCAGCCCCAGCATTTT. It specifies CASTDSGALISNQPQHF.

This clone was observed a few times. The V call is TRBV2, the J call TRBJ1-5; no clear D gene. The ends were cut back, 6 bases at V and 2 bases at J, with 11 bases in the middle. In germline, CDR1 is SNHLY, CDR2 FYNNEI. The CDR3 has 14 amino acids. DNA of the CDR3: TGTGCCAGCAGCAATACTGGGGGCAATCAGCCCCAGCATTTT. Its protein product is CASSNTGGNQPQHF.

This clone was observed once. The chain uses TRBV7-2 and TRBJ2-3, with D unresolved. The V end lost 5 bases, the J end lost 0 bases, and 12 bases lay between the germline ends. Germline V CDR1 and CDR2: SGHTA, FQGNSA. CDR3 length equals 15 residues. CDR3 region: CASSTPKLSTDTQYF. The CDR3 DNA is TGTGCCAGCAGCACTCCTAAGTTAAGCACAGATACGCAGTATTTT.

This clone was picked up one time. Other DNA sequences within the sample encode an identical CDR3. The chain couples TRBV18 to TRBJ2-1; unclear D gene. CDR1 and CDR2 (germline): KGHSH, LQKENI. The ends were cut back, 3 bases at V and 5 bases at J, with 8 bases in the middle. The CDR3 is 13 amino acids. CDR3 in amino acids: CASSPRADNEQFF. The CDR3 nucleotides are TGTGCCAGCTCACCTAGGGCCGACAATGAGCAGTTCTTC.

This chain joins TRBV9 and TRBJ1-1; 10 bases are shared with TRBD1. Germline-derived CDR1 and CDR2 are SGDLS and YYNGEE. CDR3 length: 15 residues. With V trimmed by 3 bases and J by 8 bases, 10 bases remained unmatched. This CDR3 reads CASSAPGQGPVEAFF. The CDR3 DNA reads TGTGCCAGCAGCGCACCGGGACAGGGGCCCGTCGAAGCTTTCTTT.

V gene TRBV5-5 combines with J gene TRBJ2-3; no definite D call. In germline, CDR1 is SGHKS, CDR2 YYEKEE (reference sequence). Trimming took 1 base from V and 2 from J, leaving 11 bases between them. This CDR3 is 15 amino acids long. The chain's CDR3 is CASSLFRVYTDTQYF. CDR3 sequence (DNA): TGTGCCAGCAGCTTGTTCCGAGTATACACAGATACGCAGTATTTT.

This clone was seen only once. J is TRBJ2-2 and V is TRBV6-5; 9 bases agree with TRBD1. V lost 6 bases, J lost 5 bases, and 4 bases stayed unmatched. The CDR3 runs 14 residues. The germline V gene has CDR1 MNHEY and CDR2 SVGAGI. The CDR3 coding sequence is TGTGCCAGCAGACCCGGGACAGGGACCGGGGAGCTGTTTTTT. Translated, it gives CASRPGTGTGELFF.

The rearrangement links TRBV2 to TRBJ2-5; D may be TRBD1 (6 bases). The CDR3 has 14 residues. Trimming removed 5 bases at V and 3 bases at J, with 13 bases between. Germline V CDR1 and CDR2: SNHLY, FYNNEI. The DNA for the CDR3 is TGTGCCAGCAGTCCGACAGGCACTAAAGAGACCCAGTACTTC. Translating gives CASSPTGTKETQYF.

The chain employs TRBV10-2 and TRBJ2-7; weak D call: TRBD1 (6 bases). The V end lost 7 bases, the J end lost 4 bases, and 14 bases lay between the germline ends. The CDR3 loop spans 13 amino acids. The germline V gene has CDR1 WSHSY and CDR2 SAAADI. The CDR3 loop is CASNPGTLYEQYF. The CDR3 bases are TGCGCCAGCAACCCCGGGACACTTTACGAGCAGTACTTC.

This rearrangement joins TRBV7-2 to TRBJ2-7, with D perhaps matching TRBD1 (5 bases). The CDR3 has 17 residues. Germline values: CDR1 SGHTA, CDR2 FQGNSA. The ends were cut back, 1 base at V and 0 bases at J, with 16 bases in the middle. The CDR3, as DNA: TGTGCCAGCAGCTTAGGGGGAAGGGGCCCCCTCTCCTACGAGCAGTACTTC. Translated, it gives CASSLGGRGPLSYEQYF.

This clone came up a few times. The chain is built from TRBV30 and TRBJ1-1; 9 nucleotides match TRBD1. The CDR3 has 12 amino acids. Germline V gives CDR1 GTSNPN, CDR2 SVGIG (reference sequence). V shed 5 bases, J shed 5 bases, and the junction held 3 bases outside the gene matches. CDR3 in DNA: TGTGCCTGGGACAGGGGGGGTACTGAAGCTTTCTTT. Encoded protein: CAWDRGGTEAFF. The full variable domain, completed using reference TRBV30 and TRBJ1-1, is SQTIHQWPATLVQPVGSPLSLECTVEGTSNPNLYWYRQAAGRGLQLLFYSVGIGQISSEVPQNLSASRPQDRQFILSSKKLLLSDSGFYLCAWDRGGTEAFFGQGTRLTVV.

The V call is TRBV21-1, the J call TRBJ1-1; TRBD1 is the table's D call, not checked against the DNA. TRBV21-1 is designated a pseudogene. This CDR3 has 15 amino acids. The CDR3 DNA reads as TGTGCCAGCTGGTACCGGGACAGGGGAAACACTGAAGCTTTCTTT. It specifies CASWYRDRGNTEAFF.

The chain's CDR3 is CASSWDRYQETQYF. CDR3 nucleotide sequence: TGTGCCAGCAGTTGGGACAGGTACCAAGAGACCCAGTACTTC. The rearrangement uses TRBV2 and TRBJ2-5, with 8 nucleotides matching TRBD1. Trimming cost V 5 bases and J 0 bases; bases outside gene matches: 2. The CDR3 runs to 14 residues. Germline V lookup: CDR1 SNHLY, CDR2 FYNNEI.

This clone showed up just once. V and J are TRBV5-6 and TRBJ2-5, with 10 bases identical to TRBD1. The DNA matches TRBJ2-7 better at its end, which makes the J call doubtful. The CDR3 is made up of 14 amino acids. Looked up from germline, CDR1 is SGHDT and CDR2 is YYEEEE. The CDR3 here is CASSFDRGRYEQYF. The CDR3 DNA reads TGTGCCAGCAGCTTCGACAGGGGGCGTTACGAGCAGTACTTC.

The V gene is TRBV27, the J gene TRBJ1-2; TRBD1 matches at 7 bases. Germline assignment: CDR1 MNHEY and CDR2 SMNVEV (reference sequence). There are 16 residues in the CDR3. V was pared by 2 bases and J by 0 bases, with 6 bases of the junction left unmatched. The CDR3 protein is CASSLKGGLSNYGYTF. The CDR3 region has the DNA TGTGCCAGCAGTTTAAAAGGGGGCCTTTCTAACTATGGCTACACCTTC.

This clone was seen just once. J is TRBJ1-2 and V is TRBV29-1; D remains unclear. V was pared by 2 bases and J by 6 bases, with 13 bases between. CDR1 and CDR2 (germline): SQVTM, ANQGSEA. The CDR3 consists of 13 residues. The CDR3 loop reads CSVEPWPRDGYTF. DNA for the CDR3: TGCAGCGTTGAACCGTGGCCCCGGGATGGCTACACCTTC.

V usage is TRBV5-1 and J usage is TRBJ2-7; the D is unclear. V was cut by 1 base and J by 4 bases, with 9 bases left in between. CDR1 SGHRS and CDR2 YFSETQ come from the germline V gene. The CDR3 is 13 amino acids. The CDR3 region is CASSLNFRYEQYF. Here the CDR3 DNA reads TGCGCCAGCAGCTTGAACTTCCGGTACGAGCAGTACTTC.

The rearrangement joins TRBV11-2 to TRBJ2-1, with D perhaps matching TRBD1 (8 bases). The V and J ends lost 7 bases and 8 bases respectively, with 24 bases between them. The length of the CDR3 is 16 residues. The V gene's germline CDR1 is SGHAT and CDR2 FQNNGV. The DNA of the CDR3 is TGTGCCAGCACCCCAGCCAGGGGGCGGGAGTATGATGAGCAGTTCTTC. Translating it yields CASTPARGREYDEQFF.